Following are 28 T cell receptor beta chains from one sample sequenced in a study of blood T cell repertoires in COVID-19. Sequencing was performed with immunoSEQ multiplex PCR; in TCRdb, only in-frame clones are kept and a portion is missing. The sample lists 200,000 to 250,000 clones, roughly 80% occurring once. Material for sequencing was peripheral blood. The source is a man older than 75 with acute or convalescent COVID-19.

The CDR3 nucleotides are TGTGCCAGCAGCTTTAATCCGGGACAGGGGAAGGATGGCTACACCTTC. Amino acids: CASSFNPGQGKDGYTF. The chain has TRBV11-2 and TRBJ1-2, with 10 bases fitting TRBD1. This CDR3 spans 16 amino acids. Germline CDR1 reads SGHAT; CDR2 reads FQNNGV. J gave up 6 bases and V 3 bases, and 10 bases lay outside the gene matches.

The rearrangement links TRBV5-1 to TRBJ1-2, with D possibly matching TRBD1 (5 bases). Between the trimmed V and J ends, which lost 4 bases and 2 bases, there was a span of 18 bases. The CDR3 covers 16 residues. In germline, CDR1 is SGHRS, CDR2 YFSETQ. The CDR3 region is CASSLGGGRGNYGYTF. DNA for the CDR3: TGCGCCAGCAGCCTTGGGGGAGGGCGAGGGAACTATGGCTACACCTTC.

V and J are TRBV19 and TRBJ1-3; D might be TRBD1 (5 bases). V shed 1 base and J shed 4 bases, with 17 bases lying between them. Per germline, CDR1 LNHDA and CDR2 SQIVND (reference sequence). The CDR3 is made up of 17 amino acids. The CDR3 nucleotides are TGTGCCAGTAGTATAGTGGGGCAGCGGGCCCTCGGAAACACCATATATTTT. This gives the protein CASSIVGQRALGNTIYF.

J is TRBJ2-3 and V is TRBV18; no reliable D call. Germline lookup yields CDR1 KGHSH and CDR2 LQKENI. V was trimmed by 6 bases and J by 0 bases, leaving 7 bases between them. The CDR3 runs to 13 residues. As DNA, the CDR3 is TGTGCCAGCTCGCAAACTAGCACAGATACGCAGTATTTT. Translating gives CASSQTSTDTQYF.

The J gene is TRBJ2-7, the V gene TRBV19; TRBD1 aligns across 7 bases. Germline trimming cut 8 bases from V and 0 bases from J; bases unmatched to any gene: 7. The CDR3 runs to 14 residues. Germline V lookup: CDR1 LNHDA, CDR2 SQIVND (reference sequence). In nucleotides, the CDR3 is TGTGCCAGTCGAACGACAGGGTACTCCTACGAGCAGTACTTC. The encoded protein is CASRTTGYSYEQYF.

The chain employs TRBV5-1 and TRBJ2-7, with D maybe TRBD2 (6 bases). The CDR3 extends over 19 amino acids. The germline gives CDR1 SGHRS, CDR2 YFSETQ. V was trimmed by 3 bases and J by 2 bases, leaving 27 bases between them. CDR3 region: CASSSAVGGDSGWAYEQYF. The CDR3 DNA reads as TGCGCCAGCAGCTCGGCGGTGGGGGGAGATAGCGGTTGGGCCTACGAGCAGTACTTC.

V and J are TRBV27 and TRBJ2-3, with D possibly being TRBD1 (5 bases). The germline V and J ends were trimmed by 0 bases and 1 base, with 14 bases remaining between them. CDR1 and CDR2 from the germline V gene are MNHEY and SMNVEV (reference sequence). This CDR3 spans 17 amino acids. The CDR3 nucleotides read TGTGCCAGCAGTTTATCTTGGGGCCCCGGCGGCACAGATACGCAGTATTTT. Translated, it gives CASSLSWGPGGTDTQYF.

The chain links TRBV28 to TRBJ2-7; D might be TRBD1 (6 bases). The ends were cut back, 10 bases at V and 4 bases at J, with 17 bases in the middle. This CDR3 contains 13 residues. Germline-derived CDR1 and CDR2 are MDHEN and SYDVKM. CDR3 nucleotides: TGTGCCACCCACCCGGGACACCGTTACGAGCAGTACTTC. This gives the protein CATHPGHRYEQYF.

The gene calls are TRBV18 and TRBJ1-4, with TRBD1 as a possible D gene (5 bases). Per the germline V gene, CDR1 is KGHSH and CDR2 is LQKENI. V lost 2 bases, J lost 8 bases, and 12 bases lay in between. The CDR3 length is 14 residues. Here the CDR3 DNA reads TGTGCCAGCTCACCATGGGCAGGGCGAGAAAAACTGTTTTTT. Amino acid sequence: CASSPWAGREKLFF.

The V gene is TRBV30, the J gene TRBJ1-6, with TRBD1 identical over 7 bases. Per the germline V gene, CDR1 is GTSNPN and CDR2 is SVGIG (reference sequence). The J segment lost 9 bases and the V segment lost 2 bases, leaving 13 bases of the junction unmatched. This CDR3 is 16 amino acids long. The CDR3 bases are TGTGCCTGGAGTCCCCGACAGGGCCTCACGGGTTCACCCCTCCACTTT. Translated, it gives CAWSPRQGLTGSPLHF. Full variable domain (outside the CDR3, taken from reference TRBV30 and TRBJ1-6): SQTIHQWPATLVQPVGSPLSLECTVEGTSNPNLYWYRQAAGRGLQLLFYSVGIGQISSEVPQNLSASRPQDRQFILSSKKLLLSDSGFYLCAWSPRQGLTGSPLHFGNGTRLTVT.

V and J are TRBV19 and TRBJ2-2, with D perhaps TRBD2 (6 bases). Germline-derived CDR1 and CDR2 are LNHDA and SQIVND (reference sequence). V was pared by 8 bases and J by 0 bases, with 10 bases between. CDR3 length equals 14 residues. The CDR3 bases are TGTGCCAGTGGGGGGACCTCGAACACCGGGGAGCTGTTTTTT. It codes for CASGGTSNTGELFF.

The chain carries TRBV7-2 and TRBJ2-7, with TRBD2 identical over 7 bases. Germline V CDR1 and CDR2: SGHTA, FQGNSA. CDR3 length: 15 residues. With V trimmed by 5 bases and J by 0 bases, 7 bases remained unmatched. The DNA for the CDR3 is TGTGCCAGCAGCCAAAGGGAGGGAAGCTCCTACGAGCAGTACTTC. Protein: CASSQREGSSYEQYF.

The chain joins TRBV19 to TRBJ2-1; TRBD1 might be the D (7 bases). V was pared by 8 bases and J by 8 bases, with 19 bases between. CDR1 is LNHDA, CDR2 SQIVND, per germline (reference sequence). The CDR3 has 14 residues. The CDR3: CASAQGGHNDEQFF. Here the CDR3 DNA reads TGTGCCAGTGCCCAGGGGGGACATAACGATGAGCAGTTCTTC.

V gene TRBV7-9 combines with J gene TRBJ2-5; 10 bases are shared with TRBD2. The length of the CDR3 is 15 residues. V was clipped by 5 bases and J by 2 bases; unmatched bases: 5. Germline loops: CDR1 SEHNR, CDR2 FQNEAQ (reference sequence). CDR3 protein: CASSMWTSGQETQYF. The DNA of the CDR3 is TGTGCCAGCAGCATGTGGACTAGCGGTCAAGAGACCCAGTACTTC.

The chain combines TRBV19 with TRBJ1-2, with 8 bases lining up with TRBD1. CDR1 is LNHDA, CDR2 SQIVND, per germline (reference sequence). V dropped 4 bases and J dropped 4; count of bases not matched to a gene: 5. The CDR3 extends over 14 amino acids. For the CDR3, the DNA is TGTGCCAGTAGTACGAGGACAGGGCCCTATGGCTACACCTTC. This codes for CASSTRTGPYGYTF.

The V call is TRBV5-3, the J call TRBJ1-2; 8 bases are a match to TRBD1. TRBV5-3 is placed among ORFs of uncertain function. The CDR3 sequence is 14 residues long. Trimming removed 0 bases from V and 5 bases from J; junction bases left unmatched: 3. In nucleotides, the CDR3 is TGTGCCAGAAGCTTGGAGACAGGGGCTTATGGCTACACCTTC. Residues: CARSLETGAYGYTF.

The rearrangement links TRBV5-1 to TRBJ1-2, with 7 positions matching TRBD1. The CDR3 has 16 amino acids. Germline CDR1 reads SGHRS; CDR2 reads YFSETQ. Germline trimming cut 2 bases from V and 5 bases from J; bases unmatched to any gene: 12. CDR3 in amino acids: CASSLSAQGRNYGYTF. The CDR3 region has the DNA TGCGCCAGCAGCTTATCAGCACAGGGGCGTAATTATGGCTACACCTTC.

This chain links TRBV6-5 with TRBJ2-7; D is perhaps TRBD1 (7 bases). Germline V lookup: CDR1 MNHEY, CDR2 SVGAGI. CDR3 length: 13 amino acids. With 6 bases removed from V and 3 bases from J, the gap between germline ends came to 12 bases. DNA for the CDR3: TGTGCCAGCAGGGCCAGGGGGGACTACGAGCAGTACTTC. The encoded protein is CASRARGDYEQYF.

The rearrangement links TRBV27 to TRBJ1-5, with D perhaps TRBD1 (6 bases). V was clipped by 3 bases and J by 3 bases, with 9 bases between them. This CDR3 has 14 residues. The germline V gene encodes CDR1 MNHEY and CDR2 SMNVEV (reference sequence). The CDR3 sequence is CASSLGHPNQPQHF. DNA of the CDR3: TGTGCCAGCAGTTTGGGACACCCCAATCAGCCCCAGCATTTT.

The chain uses TRBV11-3 and TRBJ2-7; D may be TRBD1 (5 bases). Germline lookup yields CDR1 SGHNT and CDR2 YENEEA. CDR3 length: 15 residues. V dropped 2 bases and J dropped 0 bases, with 11 bases sitting between them. CDR3 amino acids: CASSLMDTSSYEQYF. In nucleotides, the CDR3 is TGTGCCAGCAGCTTAATGGACACCAGCTCCTACGAGCAGTACTTC.

The chain couples TRBV7-9 to TRBJ2-7, with a possible D match to TRBD2 (6 bases). Trimming took off 1 base at V and 5 bases at J, with 9 bases between the two ends. The germline gives CDR1 SEHNR, CDR2 FQNEAQ (reference sequence). CDR3 size: 13 residues. CDR3 loop: CASSLVGGNEQYF. The CDR3 nucleotides read TGTGCCAGCAGCTTAGTTGGGGGGAACGAGCAGTACTTC.

The CDR3 sequence: CASSFESRNTEAFF. The CDR3 nucleotides read TGTGCCAGCAGCTTCGAGAGTCGGAACACTGAAGCTTTCTTT. The V call is TRBV5-4, the J call TRBJ1-1, with unresolved D. Deletions cut 2 bases from V and 1 base from J, with 9 bases between. CDR3 length: 14 amino acids. Germline CDR1 SGHNT, CDR2 YYREEE (reference sequence).

The chain employs TRBV6-5 and TRBJ1-2; 10 nucleotides agree with TRBD1. Losses at the gene ends were 10 bases for V and 2 bases for J; bases not matched to a gene: 7. Germline values: CDR1 MNHEY, CDR2 SVGAGI. This CDR3 is built from 14 residues. The CDR3, as DNA: TGTGCCACCGGGGACAGGGGCAGGAACTATGGCTACACCTTC. It encodes CATGDRGRNYGYTF.

V and J are TRBV6-5 and TRBJ2-3, with 8 bases matching TRBD2. Germline CDR1 and CDR2: MNHEY and SVGAGI. This CDR3 is built from 15 residues. The trim removed 7 bases at V and 4 bases at J, leaving 10 bases unmatched. The CDR3 is CASIRVRGAPDTQYF. In DNA, the CDR3 is TGTGCCAGCATAAGAGTGCGGGGGGCCCCAGATACGCAGTATTTT.

V is TRBV30 and J is TRBJ2-7, with D possibly matching TRBD2 (9 bases). Germline CDR1 reads GTSNPN; CDR2 reads SVGIG (reference sequence). Trimming left V 0 bases short and J 6 bases short, with 15 bases between. This CDR3 contains 14 residues. The CDR3 protein is CAWSVSGGTGEQYF. The CDR3, as DNA: TGTGCCTGGAGTGTAAGCGGGGGGACAGGCGAGCAGTACTTC.

This clone has a single count. This chain uses TRBV5-1 with TRBJ2-3; TRBD2 agrees at 10 bases. The V gene's germline CDR1 is SGHRS and CDR2 YFSETQ. The V segment lost 4 bases and the J segment 3 bases; nucleotides outside the gene matches: 5. The CDR3 contains 15 residues. This chain's CDR3 is CASSPGTSVTDTQYF. The CDR3 nucleotides are TGCGCCAGCAGCCCCGGGACTAGCGTGACAGATACGCAGTATTTT.

V gene TRBV4-2 combines with J gene TRBJ1-2; D is unclear. The germline CDR1 and CDR2 sequences are LGHNA and YNFKEQ. This CDR3 spans 15 amino acids. V lost 2 bases, J lost 8 bases, and 18 bases lay in between. The CDR3 DNA is TGTGCCAGCAGCCAACGCGGCCAGCCTTCAGAGGGCTACACCTTC. Translation gives CASSQRGQPSEGYTF.

To note about this clone: This same CDR3 is encoded by further DNA sequences in the sample. This rearrangement joins TRBV3-1 (or the pseudogene TRBV3-2) to TRBJ2-7; weak D call: TRBD2 (5 bases). The CDR3 has 15 amino acids. Between the trimmed V and J ends, which lost 1 base and 0 bases, there was a span of 10 bases. Germline V gene data show CDR1 as LGHDT and CDR2 as YNNKEL (reference sequence). CDR3 nucleotides: TGTGCCAGCAGCCAAGGAAAAGGGAGCTCCTACGAGCAGTACTTC. Translating it yields CASSQGKGSSYEQYF.